The 18 T cell receptor beta chains reported below all come from one sample, sequenced in a study of T cell repertoires in cytomegalovirus infection. Their cognate antigens are unknown. MiXCR, applied by TCRdb to the reads, yields one record per CDR3 protein. The sample comprises around 570,000 distinct CDR3 sequences, around two fifths of which are singletons, and around 48% rests with the top ten. The sample in question was cultured PBMCs, obtained from culture after CMV antigen stimulation. Receptor source: a human donor in good health (CMV status not recorded). Some clones in this sample may be carry-over from other donors' samples.

This chain uses TRBV6-8 with TRBJ2-3; 7 bases fit TRBD2. CDR3 size: 15 residues. Germline values: CDR1 MNHGY, CDR2 SAAAGT. With 6 bases clipped from V and 1 base from J, the junction kept 7 bases outside the gene matches. The CDR3 reads CASSMTRGGTDTQYF. The CDR3 DNA is TGTGCCAGCAGCATGACACGGGGGGGCACAGATACGCAGTATTTT.

The chain has TRBV15 and TRBJ2-7; D ambiguous. The length of the CDR3 is 13 residues. Germline V gives CDR1 LNHNV, CDR2 YYDKDF (reference sequence). Deletions cut 4 bases from V and 3 bases from J, with 10 bases between. For the CDR3, the DNA is TGTGCCACCAGCATCGGAGTATACTACGAGCAGTACTTC. Protein product: CATSIGVYYEQYF.

This clonotype showed up many times. J is TRBJ1-1 and V is TRBV7-8; D is uncertain. CDR1 and CDR2 (germline): SGHVS, FQNEAQ. The CDR3 is 14 residues long. Trimming pared 0 bases from V and 1 base from J, leaving 6 bases between. CDR3 DNA sequence: TGTGCCAGCAGCTTAGCCCGACGGAACACTGAAGCTTTCTTT. Its translation is CASSLARRNTEAFF.

The J gene is TRBJ1-2, the V gene TRBV6-2 or TRBV6-3, with unresolved D. The length of the CDR3 is 11 residues. Germline CDR1 is MNHEY and CDR2 is SVGEGT. V lost 6 bases and J 7 bases, leaving 9 bases between the germline ends. The CDR3 loop reads CASRRGTGYTF. The DNA for the CDR3 is TGTGCCAGCAGGCGCGGCACTGGCTACACCTTC.

There are a few counts of this clonotype. The chain carries TRBV12-3 or TRBV12-4 and TRBJ2-6; the D gene is possibly TRBD2 (6 bases). The CDR3 has 19 amino acids. With 8 bases removed from V and 0 bases from J, the gap between germline ends came to 23 bases. CDR3 in DNA: TGTGCCAGCGGGACTGGGATAGCGCGACACTTCTCTGGGGCCAACGTCCTGACTTTC. This gives the protein CASGTGIARHFSGANVLTF.

CDR3 amino acids: CASSPHSGTGLETQYF. For the CDR3, the DNA is TGTGCCAGCAGCCCGCATTCCGGGACAGGGCTCGAGACCCAGTACTTC. The rearrangement uses TRBV5-4 and TRBJ2-5; 9 bases are shared with TRBD1. CDR1 and CDR2 from the germline V gene are SGHNT and YYREEE (reference sequence). The CDR3 spans 16 residues. After removal of 4 bases from V and 5 bases from J, the junction contained 12 bases not matched to a gene.

The chain links TRBV5-1 to TRBJ2-3, with TRBD2 identical over 8 bases. The junction had 7 bases not matched to a gene; V was cut back by 2 bases and J by 2 bases. Germline V gene lookup returns CDR1 SGHRS and CDR2 YFSETQ. CDR3 length equals 16 residues. DNA for the CDR3: TGCGCCAGCAGCTTCTTAGCGGGACGCTTCACAGATACGCAGTATTTT. As protein: CASSFLAGRFTDTQYF.

The chain is built from TRBV2 and TRBJ1-2; D remains ambiguous. The CDR3 is made up of 15 amino acids. The germline gives CDR1 SNHLY, CDR2 FYNNEI. The ends were cut back, 1 base at V and 3 bases at J, with 12 bases in the middle. In DNA form, the CDR3 reads TGTGCCAGCAGTGAAGGGGCAGGAGGGTACTATGGCTACACCTTC. Translated, it gives CASSEGAGGYYGYTF.

V and J are TRBV10-3 and TRBJ1-1, with TRBD1 as a possible D gene (5 bases). Germline V gene sequence: CDR1 ENHRY, CDR2 SYGVKD. The CDR3 is 13 amino acids. Deletions cut 4 bases from V and 5 bases from J, with 11 bases between. Here the CDR3 reads CAISGAGKTEAFF. The DNA of the CDR3 is TGTGCCATCAGTGGGGCAGGGAAAACTGAAGCTTTCTTT.

The chain links TRBV7-2 to TRBJ2-3; 12 nucleotides align to TRBD2. Losses at the gene ends were 4 bases for V and 5 bases for J; bases not matched to a gene: 4. The CDR3 extends over 15 amino acids. In germline, CDR1 is SGHTA, CDR2 FQGNSA. The DNA for the CDR3 is TGTGCCAGCAGCTGGACTAGCGGGAATAGAGATACGCAGTATTTT. Translated: CASSWTSGNRDTQYF.

There are many counts of this clonotype. This chain links TRBV7-2 with TRBJ1-3, with a possible D match to TRBD1 (6 bases). Between the trimmed V and J ends, which lost 7 bases and 0 bases, there was a span of 10 bases. CDR3 length: 14 residues. CDR1 SGHTA and CDR2 FQGNSA come from the germline V gene. CDR3 DNA: TGTGCCAGCACCCAAGGGGGCTCTGGAAACACCATATATTTT. This encodes CASTQGGSGNTIYF. The complete variable domain, with remaining parts taken from reference TRBV7-2 and TRBJ1-3, reads GAGVSQSPSNKVTEKGKDVELRCDPISGHTALYWYRQSLGQGLEFLIYFQGNSAPDKSGLPSDRFSAERTGGSVSTLTIQRTQQEDSAVYLCASTQGGSGNTIYFGEGSWLTVV.

This clonotype was counted a few times. V gene TRBV5-3 combines with J gene TRBJ2-1, with a tentative D call TRBD1 (5 bases). TRBV5-3 qualifies as an ORF whose function is uncertain. CDR3 length: 16 amino acids. Trimming took off 8 bases at V and 6 bases at J, with 24 bases between the two ends. The CDR3 region has the DNA TGTGCCAGCAGCCTGACTTTTCAGGGCAACCCCAATGAGCAGTTCTTC. Translating it yields CASSLTFQGNPNEQFF.

This clonotype has just a few counts. V gene TRBV4-2 combines with J gene TRBJ2-3, with TRBD2 identical over 7 bases. The V and J ends lost 4 bases and 2 bases, in that order; junction bases with no gene match: 12. This CDR3 contains 17 residues. In germline, CDR1 is LGHNA, CDR2 YNFKEQ. CDR3 nucleotides: TGTGCCAGCAGCCCCACAGCGGGAAGGACTTCCACAGATACGCAGTATTTT. Translated, it gives CASSPTAGRTSTDTQYF.

The chain carries TRBV4-1 and TRBJ2-4, with D unresolved. With 4 bases removed from V and 11 bases from J, the gap between germline ends came to 15 bases. The CDR3 runs 13 residues. Germline loops: CDR1 MGHRA, CDR2 YSYEKL. CDR3 DNA sequence: TGCGCCAGCAGCCCAATTCGACGGTCCTTTCAGTACTTC. Translation gives CASSPIRRSFQYF.

The chain joins TRBV7-9 to TRBJ2-1; D remains unclear. Trimming removed 5 bases from V and 9 bases from J, with 8 bases in between. Germline CDR1 SEHNR, CDR2 FQNEAQ (reference sequence). The length of the CDR3 is 11 residues. The CDR3 DNA follows: TGTGCCAGCAGCCCACTGGCTGAGCAGTTCTTC. The encoded protein is CASSPLAEQFF.

The chain employs TRBV5-6 and TRBJ2-5; 8 bases align to TRBD1. V lost 7 bases and J lost 5; bases outside the gene matches: 13. Looked up from germline, CDR1 is SGHDT and CDR2 is YYEEEE. CDR3 size: 15 residues. CDR3 in amino acids: CASSRTGTGTETQYF. For the CDR3, the DNA is TGTGCCAGCTCGAGAACCGGGACAGGAACGGAGACCCAGTACTTC.

The J gene is TRBJ2-3, the V gene TRBV4-1, with D tentatively TRBD1 (5 bases). This CDR3 is built from 18 residues. V was trimmed by 1 base and J by 2 bases, leaving 19 bases between them. In germline, CDR1 is MGHRA, CDR2 YSYEKL. The CDR3 DNA follows: TGCGCCAGCAGCCAAGGTCCAGGGTTCCCGACCATCACAGATACGCAGTATTTT. This encodes CASSQGPGFPTITDTQYF.

The rearrangement links TRBV12-3 or TRBV12-4 to TRBJ1-2, with 8 bases identical to TRBD1. CDR3 length: 11 residues. The J segment lost 9 bases and the V segment lost 6 bases, leaving 3 bases of the junction unmatched. The chain's CDR3 is CASSYRGSYTF. The CDR3 DNA sequence: TGTGCCAGCAGCTACAGGGGGAGCTACACCTTC.